The sequence of this TCR beta chain was determined in a study of cytomegalovirus exposure and HLA in healthy donors. Overall study: Most donors, 81% of 350 to 450 genotyped, fell in the Caucasian-associated ancestry cluster.

Trimming stripped 0 bases from V and 5 bases from J, with 5 bases between. Looked up from germline, CDR1 is SGHRS and CDR2 is YFSETQ. This CDR3 has 12 residues. This clone has just a few counts. The antigen is undetermined. Primers included in the PCR were 60 Vbeta and 13 Jbeta primers. Per the original data handling: There were about 80 million unique TCR beta chains by a later count, and approximately 12 million of them were shared. TCRdb's table, derived via immunoSEQ multiplex PCR, lists solely in-frame clones and lacks some. D and trimming were read from the DNA, whereas the V and J calls and clone size are those reported in that table. The data show approximately 110,000 clones, 67% seen once. Study-level findings and limits: Among TCR beta chains, those listed as cytomegalovirus-associated numbered some 170. Highest at DRB1 and lowest at HLA-C, TCR association rates differed among HLA loci in a later analysis.

The rearrangement joins TRBV5-1 to TRBJ2-5; D not certain. Sequenced sample: PBMCs. The receptor comes from a man between 18 and 35 years old in good health and CMV-seropositive. The CDR3 sequence is CASSLVRETQYF. CDR3 nucleotide sequence: TGCGCCAGCAGCTTGGTGAGGGAGACCCAGTACTTC.